These 13 T cell receptor beta chains originate from one sample sequenced in a study of shared clonotypes between healthy human individuals. Repertoires were generated with immunoSEQ multiplex PCR, while TCRdb's copy carries only in-frame clones and drops some. The sample lists about 520,000 clones; more than 65% were seen once. Sequencing used PBMCs. The source is a woman aged 40 to 50 in good health. Some clones in this sample may be carry-over from other donors' samples.

This chain links TRBV7-2 with TRBJ2-1; possibly TRBD2 for D (6 bases). The CDR3 covers 15 residues. The germline V gene has CDR1 SGHTA and CDR2 FQGNSA. V lost 2 bases and J 7 bases, leaving 15 bases between the germline ends. As DNA, the CDR3 is TGTGCCAGCAGCTTACCCAGGCGGGACGGGAATGAGCAGTTCTTC. Translation gives CASSLPRRDGNEQFF.

The chain employs TRBV5-4 and TRBJ2-7, with TRBD1 matching over 10 bases. There are 13 residues in the CDR3. In germline, CDR1 is SGHNT, CDR2 YYREEE (reference sequence). V trimming: 4 bases; J trimming: 5 bases; junction bases outside the gene matches: 3. The DNA for the CDR3 is TGTGCCAGCAGCCGGGACAGGGGAGACGAGCAGTACTTC. Its protein product is CASSRDRGDEQYF.

The CDR3, as DNA: TGTGCCTGGAGTGTAAACACAGACTCAGATACGCAGTATTTT. Translation: CAWSVNTDSDTQYF. The chain links TRBV30 to TRBJ2-3; D is undetermined. The germline V and J ends were trimmed by 0 bases and 4 bases, with 11 bases remaining between them. CDR1 and CDR2 (germline): GTSNPN, SVGIG (reference sequence). There are 14 residues in the CDR3.

In its sample, this clone was seen many times. The identical CDR3 is also encoded by other nucleotide sequences in the sample. The chain carries TRBV14 and TRBJ2-1; 8 bases map to TRBD2. V was clipped by 2 bases and J by 4 bases; unmatched bases: 22. CDR3 size: 21 residues. Germline CDR1 is SGHDN and CDR2 is FVKESK. CDR3 in DNA: TGTGCCAGCAGCCAATTCAGGCTAGCGGGCCCGACTTCCCAATTATACAATGAGCAGTTCTTC. As protein: CASSQFRLAGPTSQLYNEQFF.

The chain joins TRBV29-1 to TRBJ1-4, with D perhaps TRBD1 (6 bases). CDR1 and CDR2 (germline): SQVTM, ANQGSEA. This CDR3 has 14 amino acids. Trimming removed 5 bases from V and 5 bases from J, with 15 bases in between. The CDR3 DNA follows: TGCAGCGTTACCGGGACAACGGGGAATGAAAAACTGTTTTTT. Its translation is CSVTGTTGNEKLFF.

The chain couples TRBV10-1 to TRBJ1-1, with TRBD1 identical over 10 bases. J lost 1 base, V lost 10 bases, and 3 bases had no gene match. This CDR3 comprises 13 residues. From germline, CDR1 is WNHNN and CDR2 SYGVQD (reference sequence). The CDR3 reads CATRQGANTEAFF. The CDR3 DNA follows: TGCGCCACCAGACAGGGGGCGAACACTGAAGCTTTCTTT.

CDR3 amino acids: CSVQLAGGSTDTQYF. The DNA for the CDR3 is TGCAGCGTGCAGCTAGCGGGAGGTAGCACAGATACGCAGTATTTT. This rearrangement joins TRBV29-1 to TRBJ2-3; 11 positions match TRBD2. V was clipped by 6 bases and J by 0 bases; unmatched bases: 5. Looked up from germline, CDR1 is SQVTM and CDR2 is ANQGSEA. CDR3 length: 15 residues.

This sequence joins TRBV18 and TRBJ2-1, with a tentative D call TRBD1 (6 bases). The germline V gene has CDR1 KGHSH and CDR2 LQKENI. The CDR3 has 15 residues. V gave up 4 bases and J gave up 9 bases, with 19 bases separating them. Here the CDR3 reads CASSLLTGPGSEQFF. The CDR3 bases are TGTGCCAGCTCACTCCTGACAGGACCGGGCAGTGAGCAGTTCTTC.

The V and J genes are TRBV27 and TRBJ2-3, with D unresolved. The CDR3 length is 16 residues. Trimming shortened V by 1 base and J by 0 bases, and 11 bases separated the two germline ends. Per the germline V gene, CDR1 is MNHEY and CDR2 is SMNVEV (reference sequence). DNA of the CDR3: TGTGCCAGCAGTTTATTTGCGGCGGTGAGCACAGATACGCAGTATTTT. Residues: CASSLFAAVSTDTQYF.

This clone was counted a few times. CDR3 DNA: TGTGCCAGCAGCTTAGTTCAGGGGTTGGCTTTCTTT. As protein: CASSLVQGLAFF. The genes are TRBV7-2 and TRBJ1-1; tentatively, D is TRBD1 (6 bases). The V gene lost 1 base and the J gene lost 11 bases, with 11 bases spanning the gap. Germline lookup yields CDR1 SGHTA and CDR2 FQGNSA. CDR3 length: 12 amino acids. Looking up the rest from reference TRBV7-2 and TRBJ1-1 gives the full variable domain: GAGVSQSPSNKVTEKGKDVELRCDPISGHTALYWYRQSLGQGLEFLIYFQGNSAPDKSGLPSDRFSAERTGGSVSTLTIQRTQQEDSAVYLCASSLVQGLAFFGQGTRLTVV.

Notes on this clone: This CDR3 is missing its conserved last phenylalanine or tryptophan, likely due to a read error. V and J are TRBV6-6 and TRBJ1-5; D is undetermined. Trimming left V 4 bases short and J 7 bases short, with 17 bases between. The germline gives CDR1 MNHNY, CDR2 SVGAGI (reference sequence). The CDR3 spans 15 residues. CDR3 nucleotide sequence: TGTGCCAGCAGTTGCTGGGGTTCGAGTACCCAGCCCCAGCATCTT. Amino acid sequence: CASSCWGSSTQPQHL.

The gene calls are TRBV5-1 and TRBJ2-7; 8 bases fit TRBD2. This CDR3 region has 15 residues. V dropped 6 bases and J dropped 3; count of bases not matched to a gene: 11. Germline V gives CDR1 SGHRS, CDR2 YFSETQ. CDR3 nucleotides: TGCGCCAGCACCTTCACGGGACTAGGGGGCTACGAGCAGTACTTC. It codes for CASTFTGLGGYEQYF. The whole variable domain, filled in from reference TRBV5-1 and TRBJ2-7, reads KAGVTQTPRYLIKTRGQQVTLSCSPISGHRSVSWYQQTPGQGLQFLFEYFSETQRNKGNFPGRFSGRQFSNSRSEMNVSTLELGDSALYLCASTFTGLGGYEQYFGPGTRLTVT.

A note on this clone: A far larger clone is just one base off, so this is likely a read error. The chain links TRBV11-2 to TRBJ2-1, with 7 bases identical to TRBD1. Germline CDR1 SGHAT, CDR2 FQNNGV. The CDR3 covers 16 residues. The V and J ends lost 6 bases and 7 bases, in that order; junction bases with no gene match: 15. CDR3 bases: TGTGCCAGCAGATCCCTAGGACAGGTGGTTTTGAATGAGCAGTTCTTC. Protein: CASRSLGQVVLNEQFF.